This is a list of T cell receptor beta chains from one sample in a study of shared clonotypes between healthy human individuals. The repertoire was sequenced with immunoSEQ multiplex PCR; TCRdb's copy has only in-frame clones and lacks some. Of nearly 2 million clones listed, about 95% are singletons. Sequencing was carried out using naive CD8+ T cells sorted from blood. The receptors derive from a man in his late teens or twenties in good health. Both conserved end residues are part of each CDR3. D genes are given only for firm matches. Clone size appears in some rows only: once, few, many, or a class for an expanded clone.

DNA,CDR3,size,D,J,V
TGTGCCAGCAGTGTACGGGGGGGGTCCTACAATGAGCAGTTCTTC,CASSVRGGSYNEQFF,NA,TRBD2,TRBJ2-1,TRBV6-1
TGTGCCAGCAGCCGGGACTCCCGCACAGATACGCAGTATTTT,CASSRDSRTDTQYF,NA,NA,TRBJ2-3,TRBV28
TGTGCCAGCAGTGAATGGCTAGCGGGAGACTACGAGCAGTACTTC,CASSEWLAGDYEQYF,NA,TRBD2,TRBJ2-7,TRBV2
TGCGCCAGCAGCCTTGGTGGTGGACAGATCACCTACGAGCAGTACTTC,CASSLGGGQITYEQYF,NA,NA,TRBJ2-7,TRBV5-1
TGTGCCAGCAGCGTAGCTTCGGGGACGGTCTACGAGCAGTACTTC,CASSVASGTVYEQYF,NA,NA,TRBJ2-7,TRBV9
TGTGCCAGCAGCGCAACAGAATATGGCTACACCTTC,CASSATEYGYTF,NA,NA,TRBJ1-2,TRBV7-9
TGTGCCAGCAATTCGGGACCGAACACTGAAGCTTTCTTT,CASNSGPNTEAFF,NA,NA,TRBJ1-1,TRBV2
TGCGCCAGCAGCCACGGACAGAACAATCAGCCCCAGCATTTT,CASSHGQNNQPQHF,once,NA,TRBJ1-5,TRBV4-1
TGTGCCAGCAATACGGACTGGGGGGGAGAGCAGTACTTC,CASNTDWGGEQYF,NA,TRBD2,TRBJ2-7,TRBV6-6
TGTGCCAGCAGCATTTATAGCGGCCCCTACAATGAGCAGTTCTTC,CASSIYSGPYNEQFF,NA,NA,TRBJ2-1,TRBV7-9
TGTGCCAGCAGCTTAGAGGCAGGGGGCATCTATGGCTACACCTTC,CASSLEAGGIYGYTF,NA,TRBD1,TRBJ1-2,TRBV7-9
TGTGCCTGGAGTGTGGGCGAATCCTACGAGCAGTACTTC,CAWSVGESYEQYF,NA,NA,TRBJ2-7,TRBV30
TGTGCCAGTAGTTCCCCGGGACAGGGTTCCGGGGAGCTGTTTTTT,CASSSPGQGSGELFF,once,TRBD1,TRBJ2-2,TRBV19
TGTGCCAGCAGCTTGGCGGGACGAACGCACCAAGATACGCAGTATTTT,CASSLAGRTHQDTQYF,NA,NA,TRBJ2-3,TRBV7-9
TGTGCCAGCAGTTTCGGGGCAGGAGAGATGAACACTGAAGCTTTCTTT,CASSFGAGEMNTEAFF,NA,NA,TRBJ1-1,TRBV27
TGTGCCAGCGGACTAGCGGGGAGCACAGATACGCAGTATTTT,CASGLAGSTDTQYF,once,TRBD2,TRBJ2-3,TRBV25-1
TGTGCCAGCAGCCCAGGGGATAGCGGGCCCCCAGATACGCAGTATTTT,CASSPGDSGPPDTQYF,NA,NA,TRBJ2-3,TRBV4-2
TGTGCCAGCAGGCGCCGGGACAGGGTGTCCTACGAGCAGTACTTC,CASRRRDRVSYEQYF,NA,TRBD1,TRBJ2-7,TRBV28
TGTGCCAGCAGCTTGGAGGCAGGGGGCTACCAAGAGACCCAGTACTTC,CASSLEAGGYQETQYF,NA,TRBD1,TRBJ2-5,TRBV5-8
TGTGCCAGCAGTGAGTTCGGGGGGGGAAACACCATATATTTT,CASSEFGGGNTIYF,NA,NA,TRBJ1-3,TRBV25-1
TGTGCCAGCACCCCTGACCCGAACACCTCCTACGAGCAGTACTTC,CASTPDPNTSYEQYF,NA,NA,TRBJ2-7,TRBV2
TGTGCCAGCAGTTTAAGCAGAACAGGGGGTCAGCCCCAGCATTTT,CASSLSRTGGQPQHF,NA,TRBD1,TRBJ1-5,TRBV27
TGCGCCAGCAGCCAACTGTTAGGGACAGGGTCCTACGAGCAGTACTTC,CASSQLLGTGSYEQYF,NA,TRBD1,TRBJ2-7,TRBV4-1
TGTGCCAGCAGTGACCAGGGTACTTTCACCTACGAGCAGTACTTC,CASSDQGTFTYEQYF,NA,NA,TRBJ2-7,TRBV27
TGTGCCAGCAGCTTTGTGACAGAGAACACTGAAGCTTTCTTT,CASSFVTENTEAFF,NA,NA,TRBJ1-1,TRBV7-2
TGTGCCAGCAGTTACTCAGTGGGACAGATCTCCTACGAGCAGTACTTC,CASSYSVGQISYEQYF,NA,TRBD1,TRBJ2-7,TRBV6-5
TGTGCCACTGGGAGCCGGATTGTCCTCTACGAGCAGTACTTC,CATGSRIVLYEQYF,NA,NA,TRBJ2-7,TRBV28
TGTGCCAGTAGTATCGGCAGGGATTATAGCAATCAGCCCCAGCATTTT,CASSIGRDYSNQPQHF,NA,NA,TRBJ1-5,TRBV19